Presented here are 7 T cell receptor beta chains from one specimen sequenced in a study of OX40 agonist ivuxolimab in advanced cancers. Here immunoSEQ multiplex PCR was the method, and the copy in TCRdb shows in-frame clones only, minus some. The repertoire holds nearly 50,000 clones, with 80% to 90% as singletons. Sequencing was performed on CD4+ or CD8+ T cells sorted from blood, taken in a trial of the OX40 agonist ivuxolimab. The receptors shown here come from an adult with an advanced solid tumor such as melanoma, head and neck, liver or kidney cancer.

This clone showed up just a few times. The chain couples TRBV6-5 to TRBJ1-6; D may be TRBD1 (6 bases). Germline V gene sequence: CDR1 MNHEY, CDR2 SVGAGI. The CDR3 sequence is 13 residues long. V lost 7 bases to trimming and J lost 7 bases, with 11 bases between them. Here the CDR3 reads CASTDSLNSPLHF. The CDR3 DNA reads as TGTGCCAGCACGGACAGCCTCAATTCACCCCTCCACTTT.

The chain links TRBV4-1 to TRBJ1-5; D uncertain. CDR3 length: 13 amino acids. V lost 2 bases, J lost 7 bases, and 9 bases lay in between. In germline, CDR1 is MGHRA, CDR2 YSYEKL. The CDR3: CASSQLPRQPQHF. CDR3 sequence (DNA): TGCGCCAGCAGCCAATTGCCCAGACAGCCCCAGCATTTT.

The chain combines TRBV28 with TRBJ1-6; TRBD1 aligns across 11 bases. The germline CDR1 and CDR2 sequences are MDHEN and SYDVKM. V was clipped by 6 bases and J by 11 bases; unmatched bases: 12. The CDR3 is made up of 16 amino acids. CDR3 sequence (DNA): TGTGCCAGCAGGGGCAACACCGGGACAGGGGGTACACCCCTCCACTTT. It is translated as CASRGNTGTGGTPLHF.

The rearrangement uses TRBV6-4 and TRBJ2-7, with D unclear. This CDR3 has 13 amino acids. The germline V and J ends were trimmed by 2 bases and 1 base, with 6 bases remaining between them. Germline V gives CDR1 MRHNA, CDR2 SNTAGT. The CDR3 reads CASSDVSSYEQYF. DNA of the CDR3: TGTGCCAGCAGTGACGTCAGTTCCTACGAGCAGTACTTC.

As DNA, the CDR3 is TGTGCCAGCAGTCTAACTGGGGGCGCGAAGACCCAGTACTTC. Translation gives CASSLTGGAKTQYF. This chain uses TRBV7-9 with TRBJ2-5, with a tentative D call TRBD1 (6 bases). The CDR3 runs 14 residues. Germline loops: CDR1 SEHNR, CDR2 FQNEAQ (reference sequence). Trimming took off 6 bases at V and 6 bases at J, with 17 bases between the two ends.

CDR3 bases: TGTGCCAGCAGCCCGGGATTACTAAATGAGCAGTTCTTC. Amino acid sequence: CASSPGLLNEQFF. The chain combines TRBV11-2 with TRBJ2-1, with D maybe TRBD2 (5 bases). The V gene's germline CDR1 is SGHAT and CDR2 FQNNGV. With 5 bases removed from V and 7 bases from J, the gap between germline ends came to 12 bases. The CDR3 loop spans 13 amino acids.

The V and J genes are TRBV11-2 and TRBJ2-7; D ambiguous. The CDR3 covers 13 residues. Germline CDR1 and CDR2: SGHAT and FQNNGV. The V and J ends lost 5 bases and 6 bases respectively, with 14 bases between them. CDR3: CASSPLGSGEQYF. The CDR3 coding sequence is TGTGCCAGCAGCCCATTGGGATCGGGCGAGCAGTACTTC.